This TCR beta chain was observed in a study of blood T cell repertoires in COVID-19. Trimming took 1 base from V and 1 from J, leaving 8 bases between them. The CDR3 totals 14 residues. Germline-derived CDR1 and CDR2 are SGHDT and YYEEEE. The table came from immunoSEQ multiplex PCR; TCRdb's copy has only in-frame clones and leaves some out. This table holds 45,000 to 55,000 clones, over 80% found once. This TCR derives from a man aged 50 to 59 with acute or convalescent COVID-19. The specimen was peripheral blood. The chain links TRBV5-6 to TRBJ1-2; D gene unclear. The CDR3 region is CASSLYTVNYGYTF. For the CDR3, the DNA is TGTGCCAGCAGCTTGTATACAGTTAACTATGGCTACACCTTC.